This TCR beta chain was captured in a study of T-cell reconstitution after alpha-beta-depleted transplantation in children. Molecular barcoding with unique molecular identifiers was used for the TCRbeta library. TCRdb re-derived calls from the PCR reads in MiXCR, one entry per CDR3 protein. In the table there are about 360,000 distinct CDR3 sequences, about 14% of which are singletons. This clonotype was detected a few times. The length of the CDR3 is 18 residues. The germline V gene has CDR1 SGHRS and CDR2 YFSETQ. V shed 4 bases and J shed 0 bases, with 22 bases lying between them. The sample consisted of PBMCs, taken from the stem cell graft. The chain links TRBV5-1 to TRBJ1-1, with TRBD1 as a possible D gene (5 bases). This TCR was recovered from a human donor who donated a stem cell graft to a child with Fanconi anemia. The CDR3 loop reads CASSPRPSGEGMNTEAFF. CDR3 coding DNA: TGCGCCAGCAGCCCTCGACCGTCCGGGGAGGGGATGAACACTGAAGCTTTCTTT.